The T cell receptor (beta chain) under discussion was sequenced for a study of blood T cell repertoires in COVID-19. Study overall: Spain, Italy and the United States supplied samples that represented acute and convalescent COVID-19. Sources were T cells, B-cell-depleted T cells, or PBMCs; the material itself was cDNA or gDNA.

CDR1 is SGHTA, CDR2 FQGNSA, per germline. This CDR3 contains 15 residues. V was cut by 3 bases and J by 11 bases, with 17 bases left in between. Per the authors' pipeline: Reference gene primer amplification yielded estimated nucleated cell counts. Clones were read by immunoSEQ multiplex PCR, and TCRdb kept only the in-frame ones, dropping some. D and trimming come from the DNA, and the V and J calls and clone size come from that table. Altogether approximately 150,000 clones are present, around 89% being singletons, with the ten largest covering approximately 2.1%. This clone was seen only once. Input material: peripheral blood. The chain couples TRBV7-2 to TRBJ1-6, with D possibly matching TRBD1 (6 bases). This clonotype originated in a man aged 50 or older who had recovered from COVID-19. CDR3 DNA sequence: TGTGCCAGCAGCTTTACAGGGTCCCCCGGTGCACCCCTCCACTTT. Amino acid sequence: CASSFTGSPGAPLHF. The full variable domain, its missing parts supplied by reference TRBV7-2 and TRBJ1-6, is GAGVSQSPSNKVTEKGKDVELRCDPISGHTALYWYRQSLGQGLEFLIYFQGNSAPDKSGLPSDRFSAERTGGSVSTLTIQRTQQEDSAVYLCASSFTGSPGAPLHFGNGTRLTVT.